These 20 T cell receptor beta chains share one sample of origin, sequenced in a study of T cell responses to AZD1222 COVID-19 vaccine. The repertoire was sequenced with immunoSEQ multiplex PCR; TCRdb's copy has only in-frame clones and lacks some. This table has about 110,000 clones, about 88% appearing once. The specimen was peripheral blood, collected on day 0 of AZD1222 vaccination. These receptors were taken from an adult in good health.

J is TRBJ1-5 and V is TRBV5-6; 7 bases are a match to TRBD1. V shed 2 bases and J 7 bases; nucleotides not matched to a gene: 9. Per the germline V gene, CDR1 is SGHDT and CDR2 is YYEEEE. The CDR3 runs to 15 residues. The CDR3 bases are TGTGCCAGCAGCTTTTGGCAGGGGGGGCTGCAGCCCCAGCATTTT. Protein product: CASSFWQGGLQPQHF.

The chain is built from TRBV5-8 and TRBJ2-1, with D uncertain. The germline gives CDR1 SGHTS, CDR2 YDEGEE. Trimming left V 0 bases short and J 9 bases short, with 7 bases between. The CDR3 loop spans 12 amino acids. CDR3 protein: CASSLGLGEQFF. In nucleotides, the CDR3 is TGTGCCAGCAGCTTGGGCTTAGGTGAGCAGTTCTTC.

The V and J genes are TRBV28 and TRBJ1-5; the D gene is possibly TRBD1 (6 bases). This CDR3 is built from 17 residues. The germline V and J ends were trimmed by 0 bases and 3 bases, with 15 bases remaining between them. CDR1 and CDR2 from the germline V gene are MDHEN and SYDVKM. This CDR3 reads CASSLWGGATDNQPQHF. CDR3 DNA: TGTGCCAGCAGTTTATGGGGGGGGGCGACGGACAATCAGCCCCAGCATTTT.

The chain is built from TRBV4-1 and TRBJ2-2; 8 bases are shared with TRBD1. Germline V gives CDR1 MGHRA, CDR2 YSYEKL. V gave up 4 bases and J gave up 0 bases; unmatched junction bases: 10. The CDR3 totals 18 residues. CDR3 coding DNA: TGCGCCAGCAGCCCCCATCCTCCACAGGGGGCGAACACCGGGGAGCTGTTTTTT. It translates to CASSPHPPQGANTGELFF.

V gene TRBV24-1 combines with J gene TRBJ2-7; the match to TRBD2 covers 11 bases. The CDR3 covers 18 residues. Germline loops: CDR1 KGHDR, CDR2 SFDVKD. The trim removed 7 bases at V and 1 base at J, leaving 14 bases unmatched. The chain's CDR3 is CATSPRELAGGRSYEQYV. The CDR3 nucleotides are TGTGCCACCAGCCCCAGGGAGCTAGCGGGAGGTCGGTCCTACGAGCAGTACGTC.

The chain recombines TRBV7-2 with TRBJ2-2; D is unresolved. V was trimmed by 2 bases and J by 9 bases, leaving 10 bases between them. CDR3 length: 13 amino acids. Germline V gives CDR1 SGHTA, CDR2 FQGNSA. CDR3 region: CASSLTVFRELFF. The DNA of the CDR3 is TGTGCCAGCAGCTTAACCGTCTTCCGGGAGCTGTTTTTT.

The gene calls are TRBV11-3 and TRBJ1-6; D gene unclear. CDR3 size: 13 residues. Germline V lookup: CDR1 SGHNT, CDR2 YENEEA. Trimming removed 2 bases from V and 9 bases from J, with 8 bases in between. CDR3 DNA sequence: TGTGCCAGCAGCTTATTGGTCGGTTCACCCCTCCACTTT. The encoded protein is CASSLLVGSPLHF.

V is TRBV7-9 and J is TRBJ1-5, with a tentative D call TRBD1 (6 bases). Trimming pared 1 base from V and 4 bases from J, leaving 11 bases between. This CDR3 is 15 amino acids long. Germline CDR1 reads SEHNR; CDR2 reads FQNEAQ (reference sequence). The CDR3 bases are TGTGCCAGCAGCTTAGACCTTACAGGGAATCAGCCCCAGCATTTT. It specifies CASSLDLTGNQPQHF. Filled out from reference TRBV7-9 and TRBJ1-5, the complete variable domain reads DTGVSQNPRHKITKRGQNVTFRCDPISEHNRLYWYRQTLGQGPEFLTYFQNEAQLEKSRLLSDRFSAERPKGSFSTLEIQRTEQGDSAMYLCASSLDLTGNQPQHFGDGTRLSIL.

This chain joins TRBV11-2 and TRBJ1-2; D gene ambiguous. Trimming removed 5 bases at V and 0 bases at J, with 13 bases between. This CDR3 is 15 amino acids long. Germline CDR1 reads SGHAT; CDR2 reads FQNNGV. CDR3 nucleotides: TGTGCCAGCAGCCCCCTCGTAGGACCTAACTATGGCTACACCTTC. It specifies CASSPLVGPNYGYTF.

The rearrangement uses TRBV6-5 and TRBJ2-1; a possible D gene is TRBD2 (5 bases). Germline V gives CDR1 MNHEY, CDR2 SVGAGI. This CDR3 is 13 amino acids long. V lost 5 bases, J lost 6 bases, and 11 bases lay in between. The CDR3: CASSPTRGNEQFF. Here the CDR3 DNA reads TGTGCCAGCAGTCCCACCCGGGGCAATGAGCAGTTCTTC.

This clone has a single count. CDR3 in DNA: TGTGCCAGCAGCCAACTTCACCACCGGGGGGCGCGGGGCTACACCTTC. It specifies CASSQLHHRGARGYTF. The chain couples TRBV7-9 to TRBJ1-2, with D perhaps matching TRBD1 (6 bases). Germline-derived CDR1 and CDR2 are SEHNR and FQNEAQ (reference sequence). The CDR3 length is 16 residues. Trimming took 5 bases from V and 8 from J, leaving 24 bases between them.

The sample holds one count of this clone. As DNA, the CDR3 is TGTGCCAGCAGTTACTCCGCGGGGTTGAACACCGGGGAGCTGTTTTTT. Its translation: CASSYSAGLNTGELFF. The chain uses TRBV6-6 and TRBJ2-2, with D possibly being TRBD2 (6 bases). Trimming pared 0 bases from V and 1 base from J, leaving 9 bases between. The CDR3 is 16 residues long. Germline assignment: CDR1 MNHNY and CDR2 SVGAGI (reference sequence).

This clone appeared a few times. The chain combines TRBV3-1 (or the pseudogene TRBV3-2) with TRBJ2-5, with D perhaps given as TRBD1 or TRBD2 (5 bases each). Per germline, CDR1 LGHDT and CDR2 YNNKEL (reference sequence). With 0 bases removed from V and 1 base from J, the gap between germline ends came to 9 bases. The CDR3 sequence is 15 residues long. In nucleotides, the CDR3 is TGTGCCAGCAGCCAAGAAAGAGGGACCCAAGAGACCCAGTACTTC. Amino acid sequence: CASSQERGTQETQYF.

The rearrangement uses TRBV5-4 and TRBJ2-4; either TRBD1 or TRBD2 may supply D (5 bases each). Per the germline V gene, CDR1 is SGHNT and CDR2 is YYREEE (reference sequence). This CDR3 comprises 18 residues. The V gene lost 4 bases and the J gene lost 0 bases, with 20 bases spanning the gap. The DNA of the CDR3 is TGTGCCAGCAGCACGGGACCACAGGCCGGGCTAGCCAAAAACATTCAGTACTTC. This encodes CASSTGPQAGLAKNIQYF.

The V gene is TRBV25-1, the J gene TRBJ2-1, with 7 bases that match TRBD1. CDR1 is MGHDK and CDR2 is SYGVNS in the germline V gene. V shed 4 bases and J 5 bases; nucleotides not matched to a gene: 17. This CDR3 spans 18 amino acids. Written as DNA, the CDR3 is TGTGCCAGCAGTGGGCTCCGGGACAGTCCCAATTCGGACAATGAGCAGTTCTTC. Its protein is CASSGLRDSPNSDNEQFF.

The chain is built from TRBV6-5 and TRBJ2-7; a possible D gene is TRBD1 (5 bases). V gave up 5 bases and J gave up 3 bases, with 11 bases separating them. Per germline, CDR1 MNHEY and CDR2 SVGAGI. This CDR3 spans 13 amino acids. The CDR3 region is CASSPTVNYEQYV. DNA for the CDR3: TGTGCCAGCAGTCCGACAGTGAACTACGAGCAGTACGTC.

The rearrangement joins TRBV6-5 to TRBJ1-2, with a possible D match to TRBD1 (5 bases). Trimming cost V 2 bases and J 2 bases, with 9 bases left between them. This CDR3 has 14 residues. Germline lookup yields CDR1 MNHEY and CDR2 SVGAGI. In DNA form, the CDR3 reads TGTGCCAGCAGTTACGGGGGACGGAACTATGGCTACACCTTC. Amino acids: CASSYGGRNYGYTF.

In its sample, this clone was seen once. The CDR3 here is CASSLGSLVGRGNTGELFF. In DNA, the CDR3 is TGTGCCAGCAGCTTAGGGTCGTTGGTCGGGAGGGGAAACACCGGGGAGCTGTTTTTT. The gene calls are TRBV13 and TRBJ2-2; 8 bases line up with TRBD2. Germline assignment: CDR1 PRHDT and CDR2 FYEKMQ (reference sequence). This CDR3 has 19 amino acids. The V segment lost 0 bases and the J segment 2 bases; nucleotides outside the gene matches: 11. Variable domain in full (rest from reference TRBV13 and TRBJ2-2): AAGVIQSPRHLIKEKRETATLKCYPIPRHDTVYWYQQGPGQDPQFLISFYEKMQSDKGSIPDRFSAQQFSDYHSELNMSSLELGDSALYFCASSLGSLVGRGNTGELFFGEGSRLTVL.

J is TRBJ1-1 and V is TRBV7-2; TRBD1 matches 7 bases. This CDR3 has 16 amino acids. V shed 6 bases, J shed 7 bases, and the junction held 17 bases outside the gene matches. Germline CDR1 and CDR2: SGHTA and FQGNSA. CDR3 region: CASRPGRIRGRDEAFF. The CDR3 bases are TGTGCCAGCAGGCCGGGGCGCATAAGGGGGCGGGATGAAGCTTTCTTT.

This clone appeared once. The chain is built from TRBV27 and TRBJ2-1, with 12 bases lining up with TRBD1. This CDR3 region has 17 residues. CDR1 MNHEY and CDR2 SMNVEV come from the germline V gene (reference sequence). The trim removed 4 bases at V and 7 bases at J, leaving 11 bases unmatched. This chain's CDR3 is CASSSNSGTGGENEQFF. CDR3 DNA sequence: TGTGCCAGCAGTTCAAACTCCGGGACAGGGGGCGAAAATGAGCAGTTCTTC.